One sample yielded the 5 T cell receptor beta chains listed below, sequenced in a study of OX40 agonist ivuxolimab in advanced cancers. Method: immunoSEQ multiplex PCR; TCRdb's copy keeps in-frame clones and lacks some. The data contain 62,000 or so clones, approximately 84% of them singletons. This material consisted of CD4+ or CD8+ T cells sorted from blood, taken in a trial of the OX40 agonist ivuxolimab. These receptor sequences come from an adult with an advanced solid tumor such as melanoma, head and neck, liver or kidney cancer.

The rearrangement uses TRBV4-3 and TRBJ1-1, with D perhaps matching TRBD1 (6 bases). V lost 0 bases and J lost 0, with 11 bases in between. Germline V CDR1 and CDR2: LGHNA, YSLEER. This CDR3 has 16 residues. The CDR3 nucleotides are TGCGCCAGCAGCCAAGAGGCCAGGGGCATGAACACTGAAGCTTTCTTT. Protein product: CASSQEARGMNTEAFF.

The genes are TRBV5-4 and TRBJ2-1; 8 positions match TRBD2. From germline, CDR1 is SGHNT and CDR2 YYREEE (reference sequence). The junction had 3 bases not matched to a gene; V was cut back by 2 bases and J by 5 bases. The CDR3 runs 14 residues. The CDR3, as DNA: TGTGCCAGCAGCTTTGGCGGGGGGAACAATGAGCAGTTCTTC. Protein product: CASSFGGGNNEQFF.

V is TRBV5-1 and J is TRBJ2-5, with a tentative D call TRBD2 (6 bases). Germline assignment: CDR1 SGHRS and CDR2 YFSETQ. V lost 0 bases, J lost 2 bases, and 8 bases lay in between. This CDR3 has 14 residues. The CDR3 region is CASSLEGRQETQYF. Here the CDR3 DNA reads TGCGCCAGCAGCTTGGAAGGGAGGCAAGAGACCCAGTACTTC.

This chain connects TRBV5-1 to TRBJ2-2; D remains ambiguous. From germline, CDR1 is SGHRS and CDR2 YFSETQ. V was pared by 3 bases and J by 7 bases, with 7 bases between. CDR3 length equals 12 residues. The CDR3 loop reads CASSYEDGELFF. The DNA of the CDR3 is TGCGCCAGCAGCTATGAAGACGGGGAGCTGTTTTTT.

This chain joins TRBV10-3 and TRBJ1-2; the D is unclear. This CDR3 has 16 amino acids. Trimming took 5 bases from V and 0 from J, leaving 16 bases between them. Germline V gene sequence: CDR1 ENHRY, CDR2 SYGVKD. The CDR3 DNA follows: TGTGCCATCAGTCCTTATCTGTCGACTTCTAACTATGGCTACACCTTC. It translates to CAISPYLSTSNYGYTF.